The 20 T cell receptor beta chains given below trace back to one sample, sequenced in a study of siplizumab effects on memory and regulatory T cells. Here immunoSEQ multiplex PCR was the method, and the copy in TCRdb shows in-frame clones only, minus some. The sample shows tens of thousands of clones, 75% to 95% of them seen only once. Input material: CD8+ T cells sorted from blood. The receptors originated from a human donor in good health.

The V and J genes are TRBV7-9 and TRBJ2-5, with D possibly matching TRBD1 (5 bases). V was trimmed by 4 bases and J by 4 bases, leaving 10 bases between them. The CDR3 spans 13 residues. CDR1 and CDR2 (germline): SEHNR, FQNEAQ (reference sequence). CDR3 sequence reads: CASSSGNVETQYF. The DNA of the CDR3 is TGTGCCAGCAGCTCAGGGAATGTAGAGACCCAGTACTTC.

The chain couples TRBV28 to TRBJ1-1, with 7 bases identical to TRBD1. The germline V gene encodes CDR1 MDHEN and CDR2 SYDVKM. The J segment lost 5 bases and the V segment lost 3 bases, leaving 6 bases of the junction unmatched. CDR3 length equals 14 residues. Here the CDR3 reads CASSLQGVGTEAFF. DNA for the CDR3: TGTGCCAGCAGTTTGCAGGGGGTGGGAACTGAAGCTTTCTTT.

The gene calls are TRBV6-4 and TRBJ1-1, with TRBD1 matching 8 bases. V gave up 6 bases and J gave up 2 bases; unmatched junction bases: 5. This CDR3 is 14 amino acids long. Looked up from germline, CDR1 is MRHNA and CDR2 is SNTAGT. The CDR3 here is CASSQDRGNTEAFF. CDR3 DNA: TGTGCCAGCAGCCAAGACAGGGGAAACACTGAAGCTTTCTTT.

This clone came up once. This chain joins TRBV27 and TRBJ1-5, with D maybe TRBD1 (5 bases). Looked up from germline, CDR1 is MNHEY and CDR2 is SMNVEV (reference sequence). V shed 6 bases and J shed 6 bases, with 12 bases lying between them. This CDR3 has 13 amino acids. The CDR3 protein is CASRDRGGQPQHF. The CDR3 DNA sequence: TGTGCCAGCAGAGACAGAGGAGGTCAGCCCCAGCATTTT.

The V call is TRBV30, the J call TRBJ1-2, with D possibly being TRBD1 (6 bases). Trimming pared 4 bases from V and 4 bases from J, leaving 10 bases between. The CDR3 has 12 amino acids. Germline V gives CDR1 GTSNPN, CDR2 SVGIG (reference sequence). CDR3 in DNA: TGTGCCTGGAATAAGGACAGCTATGGCTACACCTTC. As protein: CAWNKDSYGYTF.

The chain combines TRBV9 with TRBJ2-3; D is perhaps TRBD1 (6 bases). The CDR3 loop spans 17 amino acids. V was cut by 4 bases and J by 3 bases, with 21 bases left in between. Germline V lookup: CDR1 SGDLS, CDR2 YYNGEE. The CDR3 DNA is TGTGCCAGCAGCTCCCCACCCACAGGGATGGTGACAGATACGCAGTATTTT. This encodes CASSSPPTGMVTDTQYF.

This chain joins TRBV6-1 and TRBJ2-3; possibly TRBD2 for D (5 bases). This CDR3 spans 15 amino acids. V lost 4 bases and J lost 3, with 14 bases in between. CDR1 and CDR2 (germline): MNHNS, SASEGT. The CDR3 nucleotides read TGTGCCAGCAGTGTGCAAGCGGCAGCGACAGATACGCAGTATTTT. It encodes CASSVQAAATDTQYF.

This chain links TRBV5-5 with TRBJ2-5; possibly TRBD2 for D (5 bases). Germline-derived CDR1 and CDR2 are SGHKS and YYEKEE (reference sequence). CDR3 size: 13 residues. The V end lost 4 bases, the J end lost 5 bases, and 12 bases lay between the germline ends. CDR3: CASSPTNWETQYF. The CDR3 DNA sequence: TGTGCCAGCAGCCCGACTAACTGGGAGACCCAGTACTTC. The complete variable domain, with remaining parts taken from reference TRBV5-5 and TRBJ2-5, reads DAGVTQSPTHLIKTRGQQVTLRCSPISGHKSVSWYQQVLGQGPQFIFQYYEKEERGRGNFPDRFSARQFPNYSSELNVNALLLGDSALYLCASSPTNWETQYFGPGTRLLVL.

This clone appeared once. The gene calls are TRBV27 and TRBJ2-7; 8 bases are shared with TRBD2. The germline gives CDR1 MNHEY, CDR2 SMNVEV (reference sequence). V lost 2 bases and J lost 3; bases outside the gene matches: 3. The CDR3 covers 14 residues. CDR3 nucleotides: TGTGCCAGCAGTTTAGGAGCGGGAGACTACGAGCAGTACTTC. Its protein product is CASSLGAGDYEQYF.

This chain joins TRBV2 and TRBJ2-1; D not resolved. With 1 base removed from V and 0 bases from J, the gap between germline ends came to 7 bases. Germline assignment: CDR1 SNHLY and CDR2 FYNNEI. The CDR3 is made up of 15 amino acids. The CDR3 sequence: CASSEGSGSYNEQFF. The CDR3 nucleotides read TGTGCCAGCAGTGAAGGGTCGGGCTCCTACAATGAGCAGTTCTTC.

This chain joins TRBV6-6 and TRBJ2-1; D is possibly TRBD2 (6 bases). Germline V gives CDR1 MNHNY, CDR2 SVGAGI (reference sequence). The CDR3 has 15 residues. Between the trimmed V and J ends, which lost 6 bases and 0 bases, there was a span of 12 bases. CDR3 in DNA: TGTGCCAGCAGGCAGGGAGGACACTCCTACAATGAGCAGTTCTTC. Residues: CASRQGGHSYNEQFF.

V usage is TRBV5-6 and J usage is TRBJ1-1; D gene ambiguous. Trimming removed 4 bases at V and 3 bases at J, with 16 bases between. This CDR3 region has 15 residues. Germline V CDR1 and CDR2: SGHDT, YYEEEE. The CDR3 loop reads CASSPDLEVYTEAFF. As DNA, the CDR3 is TGTGCCAGCAGCCCCGACCTTGAAGTCTACACTGAAGCTTTCTTT.

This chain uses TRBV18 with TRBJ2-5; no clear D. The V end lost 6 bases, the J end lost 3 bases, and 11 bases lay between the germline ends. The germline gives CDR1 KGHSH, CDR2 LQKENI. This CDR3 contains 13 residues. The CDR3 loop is CASSGPIKETQYF. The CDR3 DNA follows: TGTGCCAGCTCCGGACCGATTAAAGAGACCCAGTACTTC.

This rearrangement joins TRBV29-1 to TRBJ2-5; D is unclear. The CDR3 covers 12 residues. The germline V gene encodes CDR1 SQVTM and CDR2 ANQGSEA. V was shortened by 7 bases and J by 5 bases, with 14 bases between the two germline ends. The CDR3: CSAIVLGETQYF. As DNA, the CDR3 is TGCAGCGCTATAGTCCTCGGGGAGACCCAGTACTTC.

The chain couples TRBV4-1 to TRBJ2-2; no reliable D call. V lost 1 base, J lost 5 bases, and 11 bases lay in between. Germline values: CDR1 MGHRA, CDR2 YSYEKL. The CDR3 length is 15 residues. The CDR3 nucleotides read TGCGCCAGCAGCCAAGTCTCTGCTAGTACCGGGGAGCTGTTTTTT. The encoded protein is CASSQVSASTGELFF.

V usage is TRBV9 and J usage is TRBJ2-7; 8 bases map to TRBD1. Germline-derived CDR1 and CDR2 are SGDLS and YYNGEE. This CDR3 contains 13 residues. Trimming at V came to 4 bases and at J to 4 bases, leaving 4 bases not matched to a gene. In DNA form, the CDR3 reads TGTGCCAGCAGCCCAGGGGGCCAGTACGAGCAGTACTTC. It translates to CASSPGGQYEQYF. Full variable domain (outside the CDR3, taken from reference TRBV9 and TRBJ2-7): DSGVTQTPKHLITATGQRVTLRCSPRSGDLSVYWYQQSLDQGLQFLIQYYNGEERAKGNILERFSAQQFPDLHSELNLSSLELGDSALYFCASSPGGQYEQYFGPGTRLTVT.

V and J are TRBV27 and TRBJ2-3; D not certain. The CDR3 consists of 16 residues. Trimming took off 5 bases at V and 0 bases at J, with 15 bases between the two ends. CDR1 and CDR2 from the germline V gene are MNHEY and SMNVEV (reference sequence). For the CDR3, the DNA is TGTGCCAGCAGTCACTACTTAATGAGTAGCACAGATACGCAGTATTTT. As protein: CASSHYLMSSTDTQYF.

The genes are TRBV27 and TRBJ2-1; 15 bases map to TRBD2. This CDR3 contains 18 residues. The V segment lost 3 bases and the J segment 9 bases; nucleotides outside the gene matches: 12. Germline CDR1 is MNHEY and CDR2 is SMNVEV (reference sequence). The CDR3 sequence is CASSLGGPGLAGGGEQFF. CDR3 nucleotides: TGTGCCAGCAGTTTGGGGGGGCCGGGACTAGCGGGAGGAGGTGAGCAGTTCTTC.

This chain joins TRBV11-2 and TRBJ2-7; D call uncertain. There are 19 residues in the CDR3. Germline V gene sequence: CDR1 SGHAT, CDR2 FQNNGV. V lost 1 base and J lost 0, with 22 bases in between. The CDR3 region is CASSLVRMDGNHFSYEQYF. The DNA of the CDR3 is TGTGCCAGCAGCTTAGTTCGAATGGACGGAAACCACTTCTCCTACGAGCAGTACTTC.

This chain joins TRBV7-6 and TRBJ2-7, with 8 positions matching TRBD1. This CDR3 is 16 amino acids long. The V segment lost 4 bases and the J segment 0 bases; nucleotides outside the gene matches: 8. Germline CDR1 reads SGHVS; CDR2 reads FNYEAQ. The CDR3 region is CASSSGTGLSSYEQYF. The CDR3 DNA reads TGTGCCAGCAGCTCTGGGACAGGTCTAAGCTCCTACGAGCAGTACTTC.